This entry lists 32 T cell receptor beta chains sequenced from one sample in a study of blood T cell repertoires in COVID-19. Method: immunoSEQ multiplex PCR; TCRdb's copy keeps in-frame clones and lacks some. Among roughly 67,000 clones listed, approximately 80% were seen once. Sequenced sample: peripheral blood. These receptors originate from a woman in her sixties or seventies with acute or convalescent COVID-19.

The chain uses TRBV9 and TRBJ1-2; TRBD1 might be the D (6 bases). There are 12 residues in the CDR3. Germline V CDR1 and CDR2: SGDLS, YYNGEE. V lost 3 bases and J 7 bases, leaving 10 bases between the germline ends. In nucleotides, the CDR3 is TGTGCCAGCAGCGGTACCAGGGGTGGCTACACCTTC. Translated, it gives CASSGTRGGYTF.

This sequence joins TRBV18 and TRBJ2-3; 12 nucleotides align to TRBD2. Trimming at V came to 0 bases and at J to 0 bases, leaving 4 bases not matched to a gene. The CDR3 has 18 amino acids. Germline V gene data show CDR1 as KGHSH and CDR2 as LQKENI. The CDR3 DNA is TGTGCCAGCTCACCACCGGGACTAGCGGGTTCTAGCACAGATACGCAGTATTTT. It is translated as CASSPPGLAGSSTDTQYF. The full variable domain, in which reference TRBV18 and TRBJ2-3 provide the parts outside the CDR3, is NAGVMQNPRHLVRRRGQEARLRCSPMKGHSHVYWYRQLPEEGLKFMVYLQKENIIDESGMPKERFSAEFPKEGPSILRIQQVVRGDSAAYFCASSPPGLAGSSTDTQYFGPGTRLTVL.

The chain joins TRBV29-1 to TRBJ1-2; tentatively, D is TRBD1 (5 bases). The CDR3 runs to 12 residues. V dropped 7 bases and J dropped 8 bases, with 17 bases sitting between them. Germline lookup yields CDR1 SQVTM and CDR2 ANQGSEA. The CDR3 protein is CSDGGGVDGYTF. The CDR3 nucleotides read TGCAGCGACGGGGGAGGGGTGGACGGCTACACCTTC.

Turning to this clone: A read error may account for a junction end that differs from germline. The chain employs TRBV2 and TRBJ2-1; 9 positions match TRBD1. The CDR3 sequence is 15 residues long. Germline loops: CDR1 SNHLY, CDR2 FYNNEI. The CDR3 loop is CASSPRSATGGQGLF. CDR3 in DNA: TGTGCCAGCAGTCCACGATCGGCTACAGGGGGCCAGGGGCTCTTC.

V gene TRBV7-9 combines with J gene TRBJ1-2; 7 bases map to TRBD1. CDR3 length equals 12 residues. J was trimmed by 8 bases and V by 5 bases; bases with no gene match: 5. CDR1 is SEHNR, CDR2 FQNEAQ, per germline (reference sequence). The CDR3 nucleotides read TGTGCCAGCAGCAAAAGGACAGGCGGCTACACCTTC. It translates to CASSKRTGGYTF.

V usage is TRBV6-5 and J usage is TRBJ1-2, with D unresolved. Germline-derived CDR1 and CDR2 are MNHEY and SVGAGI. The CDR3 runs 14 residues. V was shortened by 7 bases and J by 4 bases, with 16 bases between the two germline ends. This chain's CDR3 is CASIPDPGSYGYTF. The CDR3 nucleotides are TGTGCCAGCATTCCCGATCCAGGAAGCTATGGCTACACCTTC.

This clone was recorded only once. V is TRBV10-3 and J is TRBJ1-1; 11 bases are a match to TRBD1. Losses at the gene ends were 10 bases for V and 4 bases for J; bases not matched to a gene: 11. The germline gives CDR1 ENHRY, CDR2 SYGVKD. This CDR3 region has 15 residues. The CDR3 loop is CATRGYGTGGTEAFF. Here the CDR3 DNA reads TGTGCCACCAGGGGGTACGGGACAGGGGGCACTGAAGCTTTCTTT.

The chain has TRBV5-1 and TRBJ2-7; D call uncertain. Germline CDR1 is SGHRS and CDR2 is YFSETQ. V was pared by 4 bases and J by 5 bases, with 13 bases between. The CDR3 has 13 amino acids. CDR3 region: CASSPQVQHEQYF. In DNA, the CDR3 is TGCGCCAGCAGCCCCCAAGTACAGCACGAGCAGTACTTC.

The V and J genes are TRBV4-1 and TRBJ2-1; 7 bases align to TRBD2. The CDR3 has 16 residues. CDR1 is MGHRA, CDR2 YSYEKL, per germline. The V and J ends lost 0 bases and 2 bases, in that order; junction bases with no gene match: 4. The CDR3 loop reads CASSQDPRGAYNEQFF. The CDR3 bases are TGCGCCAGCAGCCAAGACCCACGGGGGGCCTACAATGAGCAGTTCTTC.

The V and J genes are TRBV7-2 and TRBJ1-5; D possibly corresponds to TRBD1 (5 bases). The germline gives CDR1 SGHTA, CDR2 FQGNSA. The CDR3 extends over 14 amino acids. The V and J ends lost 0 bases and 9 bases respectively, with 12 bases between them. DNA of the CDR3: TGTGCCAGCAGCTTAGCCGCCAGGGCGACGCCCCAGCATTTT. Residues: CASSLAARATPQHF.

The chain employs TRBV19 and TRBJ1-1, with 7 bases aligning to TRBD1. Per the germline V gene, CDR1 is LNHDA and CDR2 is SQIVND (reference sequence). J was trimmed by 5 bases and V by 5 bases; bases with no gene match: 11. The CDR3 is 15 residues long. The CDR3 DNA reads TGTGCCAGTAGTTCTCAACAGGGGCAGGGGACTGAAGCTTTCTTT. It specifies CASSSQQGQGTEAFF. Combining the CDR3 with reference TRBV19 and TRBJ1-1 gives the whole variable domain DGGITQSPKYLFRKEGQNVTLSCEQNLNHDAMYWYRQDPGQGLRLIYYSQIVNDFQKGDIAEGYSVSREKKESFPLTVTSAQKNPTAFYLCASSSQQGQGTEAFFGQGTRLTVV.

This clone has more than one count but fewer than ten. CDR3 protein: CASSSDGLAGGNEQYF. The CDR3 DNA sequence: TGTGCCAGCAGTTCCGACGGACTAGCGGGGGGCAACGAGCAGTACTTC. The gene calls are TRBV27 and TRBJ2-7, with TRBD2 identical over 14 bases. The CDR3 length is 16 residues. CDR1 and CDR2 (germline): MNHEY, SMNVEV (reference sequence). Trimming at V came to 4 bases and at J to 5 bases, leaving 7 bases not matched to a gene.

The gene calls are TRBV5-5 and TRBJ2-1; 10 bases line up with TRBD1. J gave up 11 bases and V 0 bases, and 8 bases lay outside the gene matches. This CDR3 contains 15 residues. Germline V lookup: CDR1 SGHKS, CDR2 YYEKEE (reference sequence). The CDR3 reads CASSLAGGTGVKQFF. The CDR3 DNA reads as TGTGCCAGCAGCTTGGCAGGTGGGACAGGGGTCAAGCAGTTCTTC.

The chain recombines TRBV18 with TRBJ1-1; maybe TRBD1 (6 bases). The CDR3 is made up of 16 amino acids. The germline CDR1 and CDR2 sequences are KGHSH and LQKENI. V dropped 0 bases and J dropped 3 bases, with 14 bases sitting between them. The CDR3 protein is CASSPPRGGFDTEAFF. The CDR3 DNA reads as TGTGCCAGCTCACCACCAAGGGGGGGTTTCGACACTGAAGCTTTCTTT.

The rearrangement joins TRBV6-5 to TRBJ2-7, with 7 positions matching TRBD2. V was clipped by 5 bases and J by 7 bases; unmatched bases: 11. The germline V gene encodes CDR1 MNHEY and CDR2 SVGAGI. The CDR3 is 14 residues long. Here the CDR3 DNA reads TGTGCCAGCAGTCCTAGCGGCTTTAAGGAAGAGCAGTACTTC. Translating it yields CASSPSGFKEEQYF.

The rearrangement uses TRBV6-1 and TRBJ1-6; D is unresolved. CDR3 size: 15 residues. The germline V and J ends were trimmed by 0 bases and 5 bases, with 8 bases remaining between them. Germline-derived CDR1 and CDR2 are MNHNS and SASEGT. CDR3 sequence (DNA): TGTGCCAGCAGTGAAGCGCGCGGGGATAATTCACCCCTCCACTTT. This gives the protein CASSEARGDNSPLHF.

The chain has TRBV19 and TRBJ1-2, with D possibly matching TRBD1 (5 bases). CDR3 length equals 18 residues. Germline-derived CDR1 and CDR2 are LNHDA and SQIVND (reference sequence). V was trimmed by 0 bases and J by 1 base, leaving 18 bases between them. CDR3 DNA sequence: TGTGCCAGTAGTATAGACTGGCTGGGGGGTAGGGGTAACTATGGCTACACCTTC. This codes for CASSIDWLGGRGNYGYTF. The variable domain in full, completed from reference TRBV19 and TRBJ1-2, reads DGGITQSPKYLFRKEGQNVTLSCEQNLNHDAMYWYRQDPGQGLRLIYYSQIVNDFQKGDIAEGYSVSREKKESFPLTVTSAQKNPTAFYLCASSIDWLGGRGNYGYTFGSGTRLTVV.

CDR3 DNA: TGTGCCAGTAGTTATACGAGGGCGCAGGAGCCCCAGCATTTT. Protein sequence: CASSYTRAQEPQHF. The rearrangement links TRBV19 to TRBJ1-5; D ambiguous. Trimming took 5 bases from V and 8 from J, leaving 16 bases between them. The CDR3 runs to 14 residues. Germline CDR1 LNHDA, CDR2 SQIVND (reference sequence).

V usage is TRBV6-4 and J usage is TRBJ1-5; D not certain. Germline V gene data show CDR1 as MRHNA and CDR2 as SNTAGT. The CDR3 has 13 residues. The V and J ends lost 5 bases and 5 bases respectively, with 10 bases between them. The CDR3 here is CASSTERDQPQHF. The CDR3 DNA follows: TGTGCCAGCAGTACGGAGAGGGATCAGCCCCAGCATTTT.

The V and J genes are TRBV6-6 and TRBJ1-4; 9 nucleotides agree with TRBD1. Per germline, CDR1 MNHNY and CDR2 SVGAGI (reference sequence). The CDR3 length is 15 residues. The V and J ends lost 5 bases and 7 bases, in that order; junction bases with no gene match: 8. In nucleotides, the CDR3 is TGTGCCAGCAGTCCGGGACAGGGACCGACTGAAAAACTGTTTTTT. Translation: CASSPGQGPTEKLFF.

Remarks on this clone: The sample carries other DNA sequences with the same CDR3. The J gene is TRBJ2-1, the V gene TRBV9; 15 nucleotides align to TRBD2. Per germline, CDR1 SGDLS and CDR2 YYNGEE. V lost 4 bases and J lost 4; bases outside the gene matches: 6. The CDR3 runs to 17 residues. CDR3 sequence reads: CASSTGLAGGSYNEQFF. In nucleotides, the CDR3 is TGTGCCAGCAGCACTGGACTAGCGGGGGGGTCGTACAATGAGCAGTTCTTC.

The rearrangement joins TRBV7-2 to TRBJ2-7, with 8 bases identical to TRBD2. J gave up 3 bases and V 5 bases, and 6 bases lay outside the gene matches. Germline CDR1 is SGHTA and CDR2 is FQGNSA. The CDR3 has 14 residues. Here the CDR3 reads CASSPESGGYEQYF. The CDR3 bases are TGTGCCAGCAGCCCCGAAAGCGGGGGCTACGAGCAGTACTTC.

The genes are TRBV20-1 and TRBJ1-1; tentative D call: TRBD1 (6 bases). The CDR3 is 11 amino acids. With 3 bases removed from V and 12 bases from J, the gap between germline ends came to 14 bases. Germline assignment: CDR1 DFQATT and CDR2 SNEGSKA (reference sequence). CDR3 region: CSASSGGTTFF. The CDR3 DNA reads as TGCAGTGCTAGTAGCGGGGGCACAACTTTCTTT.

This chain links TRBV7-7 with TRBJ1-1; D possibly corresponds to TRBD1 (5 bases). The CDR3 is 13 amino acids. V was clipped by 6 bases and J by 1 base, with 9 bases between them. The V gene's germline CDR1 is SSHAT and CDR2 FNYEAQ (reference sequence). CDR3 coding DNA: TGTGCCAGCAGTTCGACAGAGAACACTGAAGCTTTCTTT. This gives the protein CASSSTENTEAFF.

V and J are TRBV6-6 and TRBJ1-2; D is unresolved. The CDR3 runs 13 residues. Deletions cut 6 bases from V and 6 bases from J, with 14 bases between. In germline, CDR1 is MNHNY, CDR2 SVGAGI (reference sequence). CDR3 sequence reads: CASRLGSMDGYTF. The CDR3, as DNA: TGTGCCAGCAGGCTGGGCTCGATGGATGGCTACACCTTC.

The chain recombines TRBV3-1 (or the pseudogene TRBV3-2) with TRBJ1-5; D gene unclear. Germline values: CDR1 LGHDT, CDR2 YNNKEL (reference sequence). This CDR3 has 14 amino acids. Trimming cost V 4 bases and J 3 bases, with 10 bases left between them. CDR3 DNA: TGTGCCAGCAGCCCCGCCGGTAACAATCAGCCCCAGCATTTT. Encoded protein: CASSPAGNNQPQHF.

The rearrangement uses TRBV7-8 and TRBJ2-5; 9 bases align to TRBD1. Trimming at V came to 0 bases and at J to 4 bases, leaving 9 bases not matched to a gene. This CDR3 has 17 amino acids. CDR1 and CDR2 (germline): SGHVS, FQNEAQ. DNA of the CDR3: TGTGCCAGCAGCTTAGCCGAACCGGGACAGGGAGGAGAGACCCAGTACTTC. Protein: CASSLAEPGQGGETQYF.

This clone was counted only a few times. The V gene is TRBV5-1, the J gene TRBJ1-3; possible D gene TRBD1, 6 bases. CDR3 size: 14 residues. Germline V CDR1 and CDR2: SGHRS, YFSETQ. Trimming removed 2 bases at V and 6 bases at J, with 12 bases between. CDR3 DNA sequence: TGCGCCAGCAGCTTTGGACAGTTGGAAAACACCATATATTTT. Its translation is CASSFGQLENTIYF.

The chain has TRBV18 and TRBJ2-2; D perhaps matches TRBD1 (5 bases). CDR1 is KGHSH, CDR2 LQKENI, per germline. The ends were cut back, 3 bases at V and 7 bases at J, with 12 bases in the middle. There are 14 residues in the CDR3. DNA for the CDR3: TGTGCCAGCTCACCGTCCAGGGTTGGCGGGGAGCTGTTTTTT. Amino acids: CASSPSRVGGELFF.

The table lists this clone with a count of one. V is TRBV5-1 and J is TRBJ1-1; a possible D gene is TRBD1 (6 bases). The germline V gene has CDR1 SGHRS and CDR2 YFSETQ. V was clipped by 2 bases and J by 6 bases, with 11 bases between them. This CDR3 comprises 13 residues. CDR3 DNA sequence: TGCGCCAGCAGCTTAGGGGGGGCGGCTGAAGCTTTCTTT. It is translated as CASSLGGAAEAFF.

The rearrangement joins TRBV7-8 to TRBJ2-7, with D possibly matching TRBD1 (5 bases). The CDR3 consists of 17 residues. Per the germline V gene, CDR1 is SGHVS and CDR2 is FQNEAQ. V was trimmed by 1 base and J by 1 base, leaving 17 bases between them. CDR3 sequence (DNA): TGTGCCAGCAGCTTAGGAATGGCAGGGATGAGGTCCTACGAGCAGTACTTC. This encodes CASSLGMAGMRSYEQYF.

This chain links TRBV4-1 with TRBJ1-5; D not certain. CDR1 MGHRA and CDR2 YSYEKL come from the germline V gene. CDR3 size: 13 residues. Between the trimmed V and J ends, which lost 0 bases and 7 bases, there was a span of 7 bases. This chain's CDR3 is CASSQDTGQPQHF. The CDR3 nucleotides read TGCGCCAGCAGCCAAGATACCGGGCAGCCCCAGCATTTT.